The 20 T cell receptor beta chains listed next were all sequenced from one sample in a study of T cell responses to AZD1222 COVID-19 vaccine. Repertoires were generated with immunoSEQ multiplex PCR, while TCRdb's copy carries only in-frame clones and drops some. The data show 100,000 to 150,000 clones, just over 90% seen once. Sequences were derived from peripheral blood, sampled on day 0 of AZD1222 vaccination. Source of these receptors: an adult in good health.

The chain employs TRBV5-1 and TRBJ2-1; 9 bases are a match to TRBD1. CDR1 and CDR2 from the germline V gene are SGHRS and YFSETQ. V gave up 4 bases and J gave up 0 bases; unmatched junction bases: 5. The CDR3 is made up of 16 amino acids. CDR3 coding DNA: TGCGCCAGCAGCAAGTCGACAGGGGGCTCCTACAATGAGCAGTTCTTC. Amino acid sequence: CASSKSTGGSYNEQFF.

The chain links TRBV6-2 or TRBV6-3 to TRBJ2-6; 7 bases fit TRBD1. The length of the CDR3 is 15 residues. V shed 6 bases, J shed 2 bases, and the junction held 4 bases outside the gene matches. Germline V gene sequence: CDR1 MNHEY, CDR2 SVGEGT. The CDR3 DNA reads TGTGCCAGCAGCCCAGACAGGGCTGGGGCCAACGTCCTGACTTTC. It is translated as CASSPDRAGANVLTF.

The chain uses TRBV18 and TRBJ2-7; perhaps D is TRBD1 or TRBD2 (5 bases each). The CDR3 loop spans 14 amino acids. Per the germline V gene, CDR1 is KGHSH and CDR2 is LQKENI. The V gene lost 6 bases and the J gene lost 3 bases, with 15 bases spanning the gap. Here the CDR3 DNA reads TGTGCCAGCTCCTATGGGGGAAGTCTCTACGAGCAGTACTTC. Protein product: CASSYGGSLYEQYF. The variable domain in full, with the rest retrieved from reference TRBV18 and TRBJ2-7, is NAGVMQNPRHLVRRRGQEARLRCSPMKGHSHVYWYRQLPEEGLKFMVYLQKENIIDESGMPKERFSAEFPKEGPSILRIQQVVRGDSAAYFCASSYGGSLYEQYFGPGTRLTVT.

The V and J genes are TRBV7-6 and TRBJ2-7; 9 positions match TRBD1. Germline lookup yields CDR1 SGHVS and CDR2 FNYEAQ. V lost 6 bases, J lost 6 bases, and 6 bases stayed unmatched. The CDR3 is made up of 13 amino acids. CDR3 DNA sequence: TGTGCCAGCAGTCTACAGGGGGCCGGCGAGCAGTACTTC. The encoded protein is CASSLQGAGEQYF. The full variable domain, completed using reference TRBV7-6 and TRBJ2-7, is GAGVSQSPRYKVTKRGQDVALRCDPISGHVSLYWYRQALGQGPEFLTYFNYEAQQDKSGLPNDRFSAERPEGSISTLTIQRTEQRDSAMYRCASSLQGAGEQYFGPGTRLTVT.

This clone was observed a handful of times. This chain uses TRBV2 with TRBJ1-5; possibly TRBD1 for D (5 bases). This CDR3 is 15 amino acids long. The germline CDR1 and CDR2 sequences are SNHLY and FYNNEI. V was cut by 4 bases and J by 7 bases, with 17 bases left in between. The CDR3 DNA reads TGTGCCAGCAGTGGGCGAGGAGGGGCTGGACAGCCCCAGCATTTT. Translating it yields CASSGRGGAGQPQHF. Complete variable domain (other parts from reference TRBV2 and TRBJ1-5): EPEVTQTPSHQVTQMGQEVILRCVPISNHLYFYWYRQILGQKVEFLVSFYNNEISEKSEIFDDQFSVERPDGSNFTLKIRSTKLEDSAMYFCASSGRGGAGQPQHFGDGTRLSIL.

This chain joins TRBV24-1 and TRBJ2-3; no reliable D call. CDR1 and CDR2 from the germline V gene are KGHDR and SFDVKD. The CDR3 contains 14 residues. Trimming took 5 bases from V and 1 from J, leaving 9 bases between them. This chain's CDR3 is CATSVRQGTDTQYF. CDR3 DNA sequence: TGTGCCACCAGTGTTCGGCAAGGCACAGATACGCAGTATTTT.

The chain recombines TRBV7-9 with TRBJ2-5; tentative D call: TRBD1 (5 bases). The CDR3 contains 13 residues. V was shortened by 4 bases and J by 3 bases, with 9 bases between the two germline ends. Looked up from germline, CDR1 is SEHNR and CDR2 is FQNEAQ (reference sequence). CDR3 amino acids: CASSSTTEETQYF. In DNA, the CDR3 is TGTGCCAGCAGCTCAACGACAGAAGAGACCCAGTACTTC.

The chain recombines TRBV19 with TRBJ1-4; D unclear. From germline, CDR1 is LNHDA and CDR2 SQIVND (reference sequence). Trimming pared 5 bases from V and 3 bases from J, leaving 13 bases between. CDR3 size: 15 residues. DNA of the CDR3: TGTGCCAGTAGTCCCTCACAGTGGGCTAATGAAAAACTGTTTTTT. Its translation is CASSPSQWANEKLFF.

The rearrangement joins TRBV24-1 to TRBJ2-5; D not certain. The CDR3 is made up of 15 amino acids. CDR1 and CDR2 from the germline V gene are KGHDR and SFDVKD. V dropped 4 bases and J dropped 5 bases, with 16 bases sitting between them. The CDR3 DNA reads TGTGCCACCAGTGACCGCATCCAGTCCCTCGAGACCCAGTACTTC. Amino acids: CATSDRIQSLETQYF.

This chain joins TRBV28 and TRBJ2-3; TRBD2 matches at 9 bases. Germline lookup yields CDR1 MDHEN and CDR2 SYDVKM. The CDR3 covers 19 residues. Trimming cost V 5 bases and J 4 bases; bases outside gene matches: 19. The CDR3, as DNA: TGTGCCAGCAGTCCCCAGAGTAGTGGGCGGGGGGGCGTCGCAGATACGCAGTATTTT. Translated: CASSPQSSGRGGVADTQYF.

This chain uses TRBV6-2 or TRBV6-3 with TRBJ2-3; D perhaps matches TRBD2 (5 bases). Germline V gene sequence: CDR1 MNHEY, CDR2 SVGEGT. V was clipped by 2 bases and J by 1 base, with 7 bases between them. CDR3 length: 14 residues. This chain's CDR3 is CASSYGRGTDTQYF. For the CDR3, the DNA is TGTGCCAGCAGTTACGGGCGGGGCACAGATACGCAGTATTTT.

This clone is deemed medium-sized. J is TRBJ2-7 and V is TRBV7-9; 8 nucleotides agree with TRBD1. This CDR3 has 13 residues. Germline assignment: CDR1 SEHNR and CDR2 FQNEAQ (reference sequence). V dropped 5 bases and J dropped 5; count of bases not matched to a gene: 5. CDR3 DNA: TGTGCCAGCAGCCCCGACAGGGGCCACGAGCAGTACTTC. Protein: CASSPDRGHEQYF.

This CDR3 reads CASSSQGAQNTGELFF. The CDR3 nucleotides read TGTGCCAGCAGCTCACAGGGGGCGCAGAACACCGGGGAGCTGTTTTTT. The chain recombines TRBV6-2 or TRBV6-3 with TRBJ2-2; 9 positions match TRBD1. The germline V gene has CDR1 MNHEY and CDR2 SVGEGT. V trimming: 6 bases; J trimming: 1 base; junction bases outside the gene matches: 6. The CDR3 contains 16 residues.

This clone is a singleton in its sample. The chain carries TRBV5-1 and TRBJ1-4; D is perhaps TRBD1 (6 bases). The ends were cut back, 6 bases at V and 6 bases at J, with 12 bases in the middle. The length of the CDR3 is 13 residues. Germline CDR1 reads SGHRS; CDR2 reads YFSETQ. CDR3 in amino acids: CASNGGLDEKLFF. CDR3 bases: TGCGCCAGCAACGGGGGGCTTGATGAAAAACTGTTTTTT.

This chain links TRBV7-3 with TRBJ2-5, with 10 bases that match TRBD1. Germline V gene lookup returns CDR1 SGHTA and CDR2 FQGTGA. V was clipped by 4 bases and J by 4 bases; unmatched bases: 6. The CDR3 sequence is 15 residues long. CDR3 loop: CASSSGGQGGETQYF. In nucleotides, the CDR3 is TGTGCCAGCAGCTCCGGAGGACAGGGGGGAGAGACCCAGTACTTC. Supplemented by reference TRBV7-3 and TRBJ2-5, the full variable domain reads GAGVSQTPSNKVTEKGKYVELRCDPISGHTALYWYRQSLGQGPEFLIYFQGTGAADDSGLPNDRFFAVRPEGSVSTLKIQRTERGDSAVYLCASSSGGQGGETQYFGPGTRLLVL.

The V call is TRBV6-5, the J call TRBJ1-4; D remains ambiguous. The CDR3 length is 15 residues. Germline-derived CDR1 and CDR2 are MNHEY and SVGAGI. V was clipped by 0 bases and J by 3 bases, with 8 bases between them. CDR3 nucleotides: TGTGCCAGCAGTTACTCGTGGATGGCTAATGAAAAACTGTTTTTT. Its translation is CASSYSWMANEKLFF.

This chain links TRBV7-8 with TRBJ2-1, with 8 positions matching TRBD2. From germline, CDR1 is SGHVS and CDR2 FQNEAQ. The CDR3 runs to 15 residues. V shed 5 bases, J shed 9 bases, and the junction held 12 bases outside the gene matches. The CDR3, as DNA: TGTGCCAGCAGCCCCCCTGGGCGGGGGGATGGTGAGCAGTTCTTC. It specifies CASSPPGRGDGEQFF.

Comment on this clone: The same CDR3 also results from other DNA sequences found in this sample. The J gene is TRBJ1-1, the V gene TRBV27; tentatively, D is TRBD1 (5 bases). Germline values: CDR1 MNHEY, CDR2 SMNVEV (reference sequence). With 5 bases removed from V and 5 bases from J, the gap between germline ends came to 12 bases. The CDR3 consists of 13 residues. Here the CDR3 reads CASSLTGGTEAFF. In nucleotides, the CDR3 is TGTGCCAGCAGTCTTACAGGAGGTACTGAAGCTTTCTTT.

This chain joins TRBV4-2 and TRBJ1-2; 7 bases agree with TRBD1. With V trimmed by 0 bases and J by 2 bases, 9 bases remained unmatched. The CDR3 runs to 17 residues. From germline, CDR1 is LGHNA and CDR2 YNFKEQ. The CDR3 coding sequence is TGTGCCAGCAGCCAAGAAGGAGTAACAGGGGCCAACTATGGCTACACCTTC. This sequence encodes CASSQEGVTGANYGYTF.

In DNA, the CDR3 is TGTGCCAGCAGCTTGGACAGGGGGCTCTCTTCACCCCTCCACTTT. Protein sequence: CASSLDRGLSSPLHF. The J gene is TRBJ1-6, the V gene TRBV5-6, with 9 bases matching TRBD1. V dropped 0 bases and J dropped 9; count of bases not matched to a gene: 4. Looked up from germline, CDR1 is SGHDT and CDR2 is YYEEEE. CDR3 size: 15 residues.